Listed here is a single TCR beta chain. What it binds is not known. The V gene's germline CDR1 is PRHDT and CDR2 FYEKMQ (reference sequence). The V end was cut by 1 base, the J end by 5 bases, with 11 bases between. The length of the CDR3 is 14 residues. TCRdb used MiXCR to reprocess the reads, holding one entry per CDR3 protein. The profile covers 400,000 to 550,000 distinct CDR3 sequences, with 10% to 12% appearing a single time and roughly a tenth taken by the ten largest. The entry originates in a study of T cell repertoires in cytomegalovirus infection. Overall study context: Carrying CMV and the relevant HLA type showed in public TCR beta signatures.

Overall study findings and caveats: In two of eight donors, the top clonotype was HLA-C-restricted CMV-specific. Carriers of CMV and the relevant HLA type were discriminated by public TCR beta frequency.

The sequenced sample consisted of PBMCs. V gene TRBV13 combines with J gene TRBJ1-2; D ambiguous. The clonotype comes from a human donor in good health (CMV status not recorded). Some clones in this sample may be carry-over from other donors' samples. In DNA, the CDR3 is TGTGCCAGCAGCTTAGTGGAGGGTGATTATGGCTACACCTTC. Encoded protein: CASSLVEGDYGYTF.